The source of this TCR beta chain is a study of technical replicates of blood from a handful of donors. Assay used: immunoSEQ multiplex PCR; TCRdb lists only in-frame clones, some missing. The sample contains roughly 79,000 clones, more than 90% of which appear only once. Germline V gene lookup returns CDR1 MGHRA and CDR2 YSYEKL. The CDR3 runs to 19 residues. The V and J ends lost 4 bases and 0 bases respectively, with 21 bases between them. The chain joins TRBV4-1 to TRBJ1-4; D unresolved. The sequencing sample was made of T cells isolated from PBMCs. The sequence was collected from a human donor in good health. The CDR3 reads CASSPTVASREATNEKLFF. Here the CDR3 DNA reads TGCGCCAGCAGCCCGACGGTGGCCTCCCGGGAAGCAACTAATGAAAAACTGTTTTTT.